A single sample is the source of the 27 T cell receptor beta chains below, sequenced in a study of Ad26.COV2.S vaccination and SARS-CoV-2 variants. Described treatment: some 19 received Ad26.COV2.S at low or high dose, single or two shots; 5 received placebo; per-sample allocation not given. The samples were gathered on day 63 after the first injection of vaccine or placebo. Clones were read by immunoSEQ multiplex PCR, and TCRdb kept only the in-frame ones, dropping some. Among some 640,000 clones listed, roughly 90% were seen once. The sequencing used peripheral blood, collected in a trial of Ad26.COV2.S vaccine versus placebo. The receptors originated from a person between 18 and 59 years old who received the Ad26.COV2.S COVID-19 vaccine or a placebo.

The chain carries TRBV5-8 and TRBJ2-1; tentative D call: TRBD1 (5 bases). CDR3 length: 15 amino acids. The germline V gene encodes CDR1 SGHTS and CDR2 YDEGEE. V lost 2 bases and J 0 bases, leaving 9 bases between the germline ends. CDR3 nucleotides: TGTGCCAGCAGCTTCGCAGGGTTCTCCTACAATGAGCAGTTCTTC. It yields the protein CASSFAGFSYNEQFF.

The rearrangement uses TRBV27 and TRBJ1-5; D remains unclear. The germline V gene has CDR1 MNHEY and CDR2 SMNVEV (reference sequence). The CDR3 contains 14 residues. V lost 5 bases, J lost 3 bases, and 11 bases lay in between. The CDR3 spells CASSPTGNNQPQHF. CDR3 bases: TGTGCCAGCAGTCCCACTGGGAACAATCAGCCCCAGCATTTT.

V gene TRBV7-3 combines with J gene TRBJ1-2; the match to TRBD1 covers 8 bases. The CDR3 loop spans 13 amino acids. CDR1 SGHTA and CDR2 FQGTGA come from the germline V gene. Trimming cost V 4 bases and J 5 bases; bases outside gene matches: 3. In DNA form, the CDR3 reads TGTGCCAGCAGCTCCCGGACAGGGTATGGCTACACCTTC. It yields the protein CASSSRTGYGYTF.

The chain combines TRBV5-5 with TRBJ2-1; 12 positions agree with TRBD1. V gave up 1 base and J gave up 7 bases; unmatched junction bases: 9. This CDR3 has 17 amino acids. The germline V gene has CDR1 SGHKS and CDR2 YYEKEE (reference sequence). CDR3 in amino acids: CASSLSYGTGGWNEQFF. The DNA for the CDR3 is TGTGCCAGCAGCTTGTCATACGGGACAGGGGGCTGGAATGAGCAGTTCTTC.

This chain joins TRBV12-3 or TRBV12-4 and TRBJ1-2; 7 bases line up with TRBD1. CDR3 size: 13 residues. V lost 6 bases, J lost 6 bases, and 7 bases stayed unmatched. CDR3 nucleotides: TGTGCCAGCAGCTCAGGGGGGAGAAATGGCTACACCTTC. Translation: CASSSGGRNGYTF.

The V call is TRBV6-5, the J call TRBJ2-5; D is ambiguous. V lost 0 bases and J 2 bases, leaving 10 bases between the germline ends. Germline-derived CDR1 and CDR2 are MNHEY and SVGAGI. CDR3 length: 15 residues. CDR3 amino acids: CASSYSAPRQETQYF. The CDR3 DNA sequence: TGTGCCAGCAGTTACTCGGCCCCGCGGCAAGAGACCCAGTACTTC.

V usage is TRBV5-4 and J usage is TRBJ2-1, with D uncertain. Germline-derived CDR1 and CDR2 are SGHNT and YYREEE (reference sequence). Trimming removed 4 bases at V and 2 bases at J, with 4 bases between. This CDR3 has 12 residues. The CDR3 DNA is TGTGCCAGCAGCGTGACCTACAATGAGCAGTTCTTC. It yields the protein CASSVTYNEQFF.

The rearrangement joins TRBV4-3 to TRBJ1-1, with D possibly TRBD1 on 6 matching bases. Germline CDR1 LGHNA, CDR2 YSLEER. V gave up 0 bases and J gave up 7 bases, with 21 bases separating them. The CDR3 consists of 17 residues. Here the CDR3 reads CASSQEWVGGVKSEAFF. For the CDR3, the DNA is TGCGCCAGCAGCCAAGAATGGGTGGGGGGCGTGAAGAGTGAAGCTTTCTTT.

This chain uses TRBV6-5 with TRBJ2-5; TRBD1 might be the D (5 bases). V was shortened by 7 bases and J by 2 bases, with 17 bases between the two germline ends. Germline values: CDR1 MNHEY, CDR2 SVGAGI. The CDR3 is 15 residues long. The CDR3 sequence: CASTPTVGQQETQYF. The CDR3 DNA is TGTGCCAGCACCCCTACTGTCGGACAACAAGAGACCCAGTACTTC.

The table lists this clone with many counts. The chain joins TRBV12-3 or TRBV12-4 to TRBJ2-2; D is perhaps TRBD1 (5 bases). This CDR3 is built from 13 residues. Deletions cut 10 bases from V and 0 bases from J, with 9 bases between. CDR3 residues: CAIGHANTGELFF. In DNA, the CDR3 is TGTGCCATCGGACACGCGAACACCGGGGAGCTGTTTTTT.

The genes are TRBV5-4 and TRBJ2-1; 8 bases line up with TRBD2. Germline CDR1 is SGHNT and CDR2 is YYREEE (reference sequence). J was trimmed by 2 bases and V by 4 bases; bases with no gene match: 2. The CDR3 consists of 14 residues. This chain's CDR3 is CASSGGGPYNEQFF. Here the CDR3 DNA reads TGTGCCAGCAGCGGCGGGGGGCCCTACAATGAGCAGTTCTTC.

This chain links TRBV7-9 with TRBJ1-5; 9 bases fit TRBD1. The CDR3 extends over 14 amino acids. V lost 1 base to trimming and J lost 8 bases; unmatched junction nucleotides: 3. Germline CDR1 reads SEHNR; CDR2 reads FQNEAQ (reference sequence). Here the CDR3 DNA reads TGTGCCAGCAGCTTAGGGGGGGACAGGGAGCCCCAGCATTTT. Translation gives CASSLGGDREPQHF.

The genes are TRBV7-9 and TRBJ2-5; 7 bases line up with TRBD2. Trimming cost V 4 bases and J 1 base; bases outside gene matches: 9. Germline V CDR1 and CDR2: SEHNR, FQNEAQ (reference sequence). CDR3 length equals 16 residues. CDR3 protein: CASSSFGGVPQETQYF. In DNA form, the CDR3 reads TGTGCCAGCAGCTCGTTTGGGGGGGTCCCCCAAGAGACCCAGTACTTC.

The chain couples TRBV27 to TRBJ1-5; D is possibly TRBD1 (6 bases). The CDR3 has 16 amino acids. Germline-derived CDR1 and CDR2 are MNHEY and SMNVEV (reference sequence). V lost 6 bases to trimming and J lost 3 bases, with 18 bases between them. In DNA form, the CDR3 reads TGTGCCAGCAGGTCGTTACAGGGCCCCTCCAATCAGCCCCAGCATTTT. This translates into CASRSLQGPSNQPQHF.

The DNA for the CDR3 is TGTGCCAGCAGCTTAGATGTAATAGCGGGAGGCATTCAGTACTTC. This gives the protein CASSLDVIAGGIQYF. The chain has TRBV11-2 and TRBJ2-4, with 10 bases aligning to TRBD2. Losses at the gene ends were 0 bases for V and 9 bases for J; bases not matched to a gene: 5. The CDR3 is 15 residues long. The germline V gene encodes CDR1 SGHAT and CDR2 FQNNGV. The variable domain in full, with the rest retrieved from reference TRBV11-2 and TRBJ2-4, is EAGVAQSPRYKIIEKRQSVAFWCNPISGHATLYWYQQILGQGPKLLIQFQNNGVVDDSQLPKDRFSAERLKGVDSTLKIQPAKLEDSAVYLCASSLDVIAGGIQYFGAGTRLSVL.

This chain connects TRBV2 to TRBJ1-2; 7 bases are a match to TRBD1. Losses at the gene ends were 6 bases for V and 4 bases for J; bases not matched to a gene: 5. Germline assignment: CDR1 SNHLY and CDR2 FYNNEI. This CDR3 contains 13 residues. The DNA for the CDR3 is TGTGCCAGCAGGGAGACAGGGATCTATGGCTACACCTTC. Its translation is CASRETGIYGYTF.

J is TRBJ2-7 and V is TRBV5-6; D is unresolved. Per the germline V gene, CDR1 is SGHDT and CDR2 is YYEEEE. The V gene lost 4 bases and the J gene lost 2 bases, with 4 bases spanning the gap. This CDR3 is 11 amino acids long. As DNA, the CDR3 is TGTGCCAGCAGCCTCCCCTACGAGCAGTACTTC. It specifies CASSLPYEQYF.

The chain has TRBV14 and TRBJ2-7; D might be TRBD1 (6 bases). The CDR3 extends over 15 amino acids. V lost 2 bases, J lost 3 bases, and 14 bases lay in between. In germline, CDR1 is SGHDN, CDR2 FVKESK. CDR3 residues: CASSQRGGFYYEQYF. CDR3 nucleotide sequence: TGTGCCAGCAGCCAACGAGGGGGTTTTTACTACGAGCAGTACTTC.

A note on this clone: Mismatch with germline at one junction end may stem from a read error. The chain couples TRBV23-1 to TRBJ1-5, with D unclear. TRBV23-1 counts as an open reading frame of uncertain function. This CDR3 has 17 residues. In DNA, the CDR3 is TGCGCCAGCAGTCAATCGGTTCCCGAGGCCGGCAACCAGCCCCAGCATTTT. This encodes CASSQSVPEAGNQPQHF.

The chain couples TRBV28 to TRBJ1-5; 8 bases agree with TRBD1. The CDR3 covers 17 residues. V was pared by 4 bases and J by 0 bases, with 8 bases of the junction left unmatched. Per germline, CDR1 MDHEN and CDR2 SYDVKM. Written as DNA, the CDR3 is TGTGCCAGCAGTTCCCCCGGACAGGGCTATAGCAATCAGCCCCAGCATTTT. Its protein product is CASSSPGQGYSNQPQHF.

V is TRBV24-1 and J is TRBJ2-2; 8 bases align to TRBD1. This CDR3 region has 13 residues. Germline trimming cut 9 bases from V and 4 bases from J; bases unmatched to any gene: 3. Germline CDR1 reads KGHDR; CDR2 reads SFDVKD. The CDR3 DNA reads TGTGCCACCGGACAGGGAAGCACCGGGGAGCTGTTTTTT. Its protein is CATGQGSTGELFF.

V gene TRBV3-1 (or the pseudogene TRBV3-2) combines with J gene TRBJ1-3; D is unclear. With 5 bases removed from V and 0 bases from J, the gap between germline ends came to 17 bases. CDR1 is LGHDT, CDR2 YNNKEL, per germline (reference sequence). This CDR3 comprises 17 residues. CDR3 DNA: TGTGCCAGCAGCAAAGGCTCACATGGGATCTCTGGAAACACCATATATTTT. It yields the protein CASSKGSHGISGNTIYF.

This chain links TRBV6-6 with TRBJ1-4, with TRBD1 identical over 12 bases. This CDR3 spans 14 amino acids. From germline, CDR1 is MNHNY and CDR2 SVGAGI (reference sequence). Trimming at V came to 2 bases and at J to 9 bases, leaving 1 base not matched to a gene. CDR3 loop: CASSYGDRGQKLFF. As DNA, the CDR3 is TGTGCCAGCAGTTACGGGGACAGGGGGCAAAAACTGTTTTTT.

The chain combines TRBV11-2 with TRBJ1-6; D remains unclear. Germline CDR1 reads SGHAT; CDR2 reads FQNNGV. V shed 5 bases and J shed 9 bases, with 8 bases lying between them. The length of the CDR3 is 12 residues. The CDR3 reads CASSEDVSPLHF. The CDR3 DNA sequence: TGTGCCAGCAGCGAGGACGTTTCACCCCTCCACTTT.

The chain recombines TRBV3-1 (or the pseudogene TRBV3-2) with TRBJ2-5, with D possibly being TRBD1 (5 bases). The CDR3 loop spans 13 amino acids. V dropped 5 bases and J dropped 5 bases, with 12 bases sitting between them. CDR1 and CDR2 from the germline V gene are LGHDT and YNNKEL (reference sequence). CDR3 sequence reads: CASSSSAGETQYF. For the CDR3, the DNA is TGTGCCAGCAGCTCCTCGGCAGGGGAGACCCAGTACTTC.

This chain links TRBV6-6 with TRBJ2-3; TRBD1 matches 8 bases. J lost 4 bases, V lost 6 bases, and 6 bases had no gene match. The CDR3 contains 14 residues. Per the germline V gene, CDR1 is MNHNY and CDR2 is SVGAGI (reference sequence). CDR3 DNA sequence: TGTGCCAGCAGCATAGGGACAGGCCCAGATACGCAGTATTTT. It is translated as CASSIGTGPDTQYF.

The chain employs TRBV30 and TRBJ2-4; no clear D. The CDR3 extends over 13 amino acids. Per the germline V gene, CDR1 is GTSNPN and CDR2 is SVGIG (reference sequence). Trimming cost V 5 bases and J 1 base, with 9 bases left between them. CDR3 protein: CAWDTVAKNIQYF. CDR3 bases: TGTGCCTGGGACACGGTGGCCAAAAACATTCAGTACTTC. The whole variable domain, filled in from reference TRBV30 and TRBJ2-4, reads SQTIHQWPATLVQPVGSPLSLECTVEGTSNPNLYWYRQAAGRGLQLLFYSVGIGQISSEVPQNLSASRPQDRQFILSSKKLLLSDSGFYLCAWDTVAKNIQYFGAGTRLSVL.